Listed below are T cell receptor beta chains from one sample, sequenced in a study of ipilimumab plus nivolumab after autologous stem cell transplantation. Profiled with immunoSEQ multiplex PCR; TCRdb holds only in-frame clones, not every one. The sample shows under 20,000 clones, approximately 79% of them seen only once. The specimen was PBMCs, collected in a trial of ipilimumab plus nivolumab as post-transplant consolidation. The receptors shown here come from a male donor with diffuse large B-cell lymphoma. Both conserved end residues are part of each CDR3. D genes are given only for firm matches. Clone size appears in some rows only: once, few, many, or a class for an expanded clone.

size | J | D | V | CDR3
- | TRBJ1-2 | TRBD1 | TRBV27 | CASRLKQGAGGYTF
- | TRBJ1-1 | TRBD1 | TRBV27 | CASSVRRGKAFF
once | TRBJ2-7 | - | TRBV30 | CAWSVGLSYEQYF
- | TRBJ1-5 | - | TRBV5-1 | CASSLAGEGNQPQHF
few | TRBJ2-3 | TRBD1 | TRBV9 | CASSVEGATTDTQYF
- | TRBJ2-4 | TRBD1 | TRBV5-1 | CASSLQGTVNIQYF
- | TRBJ1-3 | TRBD1 | TRBV7-6 | CASSPQGASGNTIYF
once | TRBJ1-1 | - | TRBV29-1 | CSVASGGEGEAFF
- | TRBJ1-2 | - | TRBV28 | CASSLPLGVESYGYTF
- | TRBJ2-3 | TRBD2 | TRBV5-1 | CASSLITSGGVTDTQYF
once | TRBJ1-5 | - | TRBV19 | CASRRGQGNQPQHF
few | TRBJ2-1 | TRBD2 | TRBV29-1 | CSTDLAGYNEQFF
- | TRBJ1-3 | TRBD1 | TRBV5-6 | CASSPGTGWQNTIYF
- | TRBJ2-1 | TRBD2 | TRBV2 | CASSESRLAGLNEQFF
few | TRBJ2-3 | TRBD2 | TRBV27 | CASSALGLAADTQYF
medium-sized | TRBJ2-7 | - | TRBV14 | CASSLDRSYEQYF
- | TRBJ1-6 | - | TRBV19 | CASSIGGNSPLHF
- | TRBJ2-2 | - | TRBV11-3 | CASSRRLLAGELFF
- | TRBJ1-3 | - | TRBV5-5 | CASESLGGAGNTIYF
- | TRBJ2-2 | - | TRBV30 | CAWSVLSVNTGELFF
- | TRBJ1-4 | - | TRBV18 | CASSPGLGDEKLFF
- | TRBJ2-1 | TRBD2 | TRBV2 | CASYDGRANEQFF
- | TRBJ1-3 | - | TRBV5-4 | CATSPESSGNTIYF
once | TRBJ2-3 | - | TRBV5-1 | CASSLGAIYTDTQYF
once | TRBJ1-3 | - | TRBV19 | CASSTGRSSGNTIYF
- | TRBJ2-5 | - | TRBV7-9 | CASRGLGETQYF
- | TRBJ2-6 | TRBD1 | TRBV7-3 | CASSLLAGTGGHVLTF
- | TRBJ2-1 | - | TRBV9 | CASSVGSGSNEQFF
- | TRBJ2-1 | - | TRBV11-2 | CASSKDLYNEQFF
- | TRBJ1-2 | - | TRBV5-6 | CASSFAGDWISGYTF
- | TRBJ2-1 | - | TRBV4-2 | CASSQGAQREQFF
- | TRBJ2-2 | - | TRBV6-5 | CASSSSRRDTGELFF
few | TRBJ2-7 | - | TRBV6-1 | CASRPQGSSYEQYF
- | TRBJ2-3 | TRBD1 | TRBV4-1 | CASSQASGGIADTQYF
- | TRBJ1-2 | - | TRBV28 | CASTSSVTTYGYTF
- | TRBJ2-7 | TRBD1 | TRBV6-1 | CATTGTGLHEQYF
- | TRBJ2-7 | - | TRBV28 | CASSYVSGPSYEQYF
- | TRBJ2-3 | - | TRBV9 | CASSPGGSTDTQYF
- | TRBJ1-1 | - | TRBV13 | CASSLRDKNTEAFF
- | TRBJ2-1 | TRBD2 | TRBV5-4 | CASSFPGLAASGNEQFF
- | TRBJ2-7 | - | TRBV4-1 | CASSQAASSYEQYF
- | TRBJ2-7 | TRBD1 | TRBV5-1 | CASSPDRVVHEQYF
- | TRBJ1-2 | TRBD1 | TRBV30 | CAGTQGVGYGYTF
medium-sized | TRBJ2-5 | TRBD1 | TRBV5-4 | CASSLTLGGRETQYF
- | TRBJ1-2 | - | TRBV14 | CASSQTVGYGYTF
- | TRBJ2-2 | - | TRBV15 | CATSRDRDGTNTGELFF
once | TRBJ2-3 | TRBD1 | TRBV12-5 | CASGLVLGRGRADTQYF
- | TRBJ1-1 | - | TRBV4-2 | CASSQGRSDTEAFF
- | TRBJ1-6 | - | TRBV19 | CASSIGSYSPLHF
- | TRBJ2-3 | - | TRBV11-2 | CASSPTTDTQYF
once | TRBJ2-5 | - | TRBV19 | CASSGSVLRETQYF
- | TRBJ2-1 | TRBD2 | TRBV27 | CASSAGWGLAGGYNEQFF
- | TRBJ2-5 | - | TRBV10-2 | CASSEYGDSRGETQYF
- | TRBJ1-3 | TRBD1 | TRBV4-1 | CASSRGTGGSGNTIYF
- | TRBJ1-2 | TRBD1 | TRBV5-4 | CASSLGKGTGPGYTF
- | TRBJ1-2 | - | TRBV5-5 | CASSLSGGLHGYTF
- | TRBJ2-2 | TRBD1 | TRBV15 | CATSLGTANTGELFF
- | TRBJ1-2 | - | TRBV7-2 | CASSLGGPTFYGYTF
few | TRBJ2-1 | - | TRBV7-9 | CASSLVFGNEQFF